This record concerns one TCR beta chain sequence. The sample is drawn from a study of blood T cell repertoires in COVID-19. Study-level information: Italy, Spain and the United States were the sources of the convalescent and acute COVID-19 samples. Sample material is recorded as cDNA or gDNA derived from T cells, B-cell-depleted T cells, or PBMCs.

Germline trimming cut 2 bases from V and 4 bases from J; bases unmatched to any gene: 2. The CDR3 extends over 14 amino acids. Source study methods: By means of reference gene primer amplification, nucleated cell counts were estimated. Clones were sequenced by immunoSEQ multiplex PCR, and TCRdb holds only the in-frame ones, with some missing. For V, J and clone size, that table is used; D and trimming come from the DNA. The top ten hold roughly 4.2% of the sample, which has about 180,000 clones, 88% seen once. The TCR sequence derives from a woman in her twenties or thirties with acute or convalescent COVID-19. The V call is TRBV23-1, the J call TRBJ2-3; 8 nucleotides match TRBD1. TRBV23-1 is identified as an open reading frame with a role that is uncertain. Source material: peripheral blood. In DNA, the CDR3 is TGCGCCAGCAGTCAACAGGGGGCATCAGATACGCAGTATTTT. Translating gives CASSQQGASDTQYF.